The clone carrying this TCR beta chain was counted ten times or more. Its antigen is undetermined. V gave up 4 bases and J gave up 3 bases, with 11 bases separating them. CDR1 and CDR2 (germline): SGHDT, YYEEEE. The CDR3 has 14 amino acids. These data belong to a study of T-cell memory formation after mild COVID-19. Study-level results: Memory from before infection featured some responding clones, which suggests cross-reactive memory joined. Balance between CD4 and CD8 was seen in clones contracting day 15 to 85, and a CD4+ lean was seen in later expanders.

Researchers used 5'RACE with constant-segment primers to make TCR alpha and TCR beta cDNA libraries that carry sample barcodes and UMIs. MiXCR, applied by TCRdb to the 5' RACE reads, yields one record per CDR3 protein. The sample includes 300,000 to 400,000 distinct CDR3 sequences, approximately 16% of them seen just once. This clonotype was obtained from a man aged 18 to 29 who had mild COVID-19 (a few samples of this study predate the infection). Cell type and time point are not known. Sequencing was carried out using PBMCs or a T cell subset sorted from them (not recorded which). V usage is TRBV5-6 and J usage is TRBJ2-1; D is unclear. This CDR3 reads CASSPSFLYNEQFF. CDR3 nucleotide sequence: TGTGCCAGCAGCCCCTCCTTCCTCTACAATGAGCAGTTCTTC.